The present TCR beta chain was sequenced within a study of T cell changes during pregnancy in multiple sclerosis. The CDR3 is 17 residues long. Looked up from germline, CDR1 is SGHTA and CDR2 is FQGNSA. Trimming removed 1 base from V and 1 base from J, with 16 bases in between. Some clones are missing from TCRdb's copy, which holds only in-frame ones; the method was immunoSEQ multiplex PCR. The repertoire holds under 80,000 clones, with about 95% as singletons. The sequencing here drew on peripheral blood, taken in the third trimester of pregnancy. This rearrangement joins TRBV7-2 to TRBJ1-1; maybe TRBD1 (6 bases). The sequence was obtained from a female donor with multiple sclerosis, enrolled in a pregnancy study. The chain's CDR3 is CASSLEFRGVGNTEAFF. CDR3 nucleotide sequence: TGTGCCAGCAGCTTAGAATTCAGGGGCGTGGGGAACACTGAAGCTTTCTTT.